Listed below are T cell receptor beta chains from one sample, sequenced in a study of cytomegalovirus exposure and HLA in healthy donors. Sequencing was performed with immunoSEQ multiplex PCR; in TCRdb, only in-frame clones are kept and a portion is missing. Seen here are roughly 180,000 clones, 70% to 85% observed once, and the top ten hold over 1.1%. Sequenced: PBMCs. Receptors originate from a man in his late teens or twenties in good health and CMV-seronegative. Both conserved end residues are part of each CDR3. A D gene is named only where the DNA matches it firmly. Size tells how often a clone was seen (once, few, many) or the class of an expanded clone, and some rows leave it out.

v_gene: TRBV7-3
j_gene: TRBJ2-1
abundance: .
d_gene: .
CDR3aa: CASSLGLNNEQFF
CDR3nt: TGTGCCAGCAGCTTAGGACTAAACAATGAGCAGTTCTTC

v_gene: TRBV15
j_gene: TRBJ1-1
abundance: few
d_gene: .
CDR3aa: CATSRAQTGNTEAFF
CDR3nt: TGTGCCACCAGCAGAGCCCAAACAGGGAACACTGAAGCTTTCTTT

v_gene: TRBV27
j_gene: TRBJ2-3
abundance: once
d_gene: TRBD2
CDR3aa: CASSPQAGGTDTQYF
CDR3nt: TGTGCCAGCAGTCCACAAGCGGGGGGTACAGATACGCAGTATTTT

v_gene: TRBV19
j_gene: TRBJ2-2
abundance: .
d_gene: .
CDR3aa: CASSIYGNPDWDGELFF
CDR3nt: TGTGCCAGTAGTATATACGGGAATCCTGACTGGGACGGGGAGCTGTTTTTT

v_gene: TRBV7-3
j_gene: TRBJ2-1
abundance: .
d_gene: .
CDR3aa: CASSPQVAGSYNEQFF
CDR3nt: TGTGCCAGCAGCCCCCAGGTGGCGGGCTCCTACAATGAGCAGTTCTTC

v_gene: TRBV21-1
j_gene: TRBJ2-5
abundance: .
d_gene: .
CDR3aa: CASSNTGTRPGEETQYF
CDR3nt: TGTGCCAGCAGCAACACCGGGACTAGGCCCGGCGAAGAGACCCAGTACTTC

v_gene: TRBV25-1
j_gene: TRBJ2-5
abundance: few
d_gene: .
CDR3aa: CASSPYTLQETQYF
CDR3nt: TGTGCCAGCAGTCCTTACACGCTCCAAGAGACCCAGTACTTC

v_gene: TRBV6-4
j_gene: TRBJ1-2
abundance: .
d_gene: .
CDR3aa: CASSDSVWGGTYGYTF
CDR3nt: TGTGCCAGCAGTGACTCGGTTTGGGGGGGAACCTATGGCTACACCTTC

v_gene: TRBV19
j_gene: TRBJ2-7
abundance: .
d_gene: .
CDR3aa: CARPQGAPREQYF
CDR3nt: TGTGCCAGACCACAGGGAGCCCCAAGGGAGCAGTACTTC

v_gene: TRBV2
j_gene: TRBJ1-2
abundance: .
d_gene: TRBD1
CDR3aa: CASTWDRDGGYTF
CDR3nt: TGTGCCAGCACCTGGGACAGGGATGGGGGCTACACCTTC

v_gene: TRBV30
j_gene: TRBJ2-5
abundance: .
d_gene: .
CDR3aa: CAWSRDNNQETQYF
CDR3nt: TGTGCCTGGAGTCGGGACAATAATCAAGAGACCCAGTACTTC